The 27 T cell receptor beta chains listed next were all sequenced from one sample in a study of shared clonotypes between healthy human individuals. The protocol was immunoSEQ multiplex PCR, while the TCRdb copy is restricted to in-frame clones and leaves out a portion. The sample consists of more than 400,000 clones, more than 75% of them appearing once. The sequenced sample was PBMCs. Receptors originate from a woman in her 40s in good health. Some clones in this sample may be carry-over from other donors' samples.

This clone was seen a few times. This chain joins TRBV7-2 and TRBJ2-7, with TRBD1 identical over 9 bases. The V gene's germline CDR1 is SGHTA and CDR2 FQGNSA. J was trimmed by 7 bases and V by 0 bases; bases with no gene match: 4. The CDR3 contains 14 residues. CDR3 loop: CASSLAQGAREQYF. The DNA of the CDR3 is TGTGCCAGCAGCTTAGCACAGGGGGCTCGTGAGCAGTACTTC.

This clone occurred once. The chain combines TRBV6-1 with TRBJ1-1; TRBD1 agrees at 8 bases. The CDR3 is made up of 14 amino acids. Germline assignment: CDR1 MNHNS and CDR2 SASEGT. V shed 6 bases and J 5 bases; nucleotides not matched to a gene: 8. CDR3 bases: TGTGCCAGCAGATCCCAGGGGGCTTTTACTGAAGCTTTCTTT. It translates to CASRSQGAFTEAFF.

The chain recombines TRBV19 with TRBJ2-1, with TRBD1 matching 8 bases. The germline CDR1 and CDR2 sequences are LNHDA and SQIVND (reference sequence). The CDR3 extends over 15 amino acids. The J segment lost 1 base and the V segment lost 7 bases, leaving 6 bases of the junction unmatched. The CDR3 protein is CASTTQGASYNEQFF. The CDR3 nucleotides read TGTGCCAGTACCACGCAGGGGGCTTCCTACAATGAGCAGTTCTTC.

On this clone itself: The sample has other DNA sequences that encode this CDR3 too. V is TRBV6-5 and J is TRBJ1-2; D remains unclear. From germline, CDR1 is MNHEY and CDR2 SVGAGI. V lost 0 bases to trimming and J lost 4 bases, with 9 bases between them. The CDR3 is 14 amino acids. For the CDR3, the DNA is TGTGCCAGCAGTTACTCGACGGGTGGCTATGGCTACACCTTC. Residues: CASSYSTGGYGYTF.

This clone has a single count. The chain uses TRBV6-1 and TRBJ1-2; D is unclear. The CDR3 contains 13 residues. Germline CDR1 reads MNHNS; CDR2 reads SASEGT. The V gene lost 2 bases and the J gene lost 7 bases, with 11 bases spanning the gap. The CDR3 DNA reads TGTGCCAGCAGTGAACGCAGGTTAGGTGGCTACACCTTC. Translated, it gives CASSERRLGGYTF.

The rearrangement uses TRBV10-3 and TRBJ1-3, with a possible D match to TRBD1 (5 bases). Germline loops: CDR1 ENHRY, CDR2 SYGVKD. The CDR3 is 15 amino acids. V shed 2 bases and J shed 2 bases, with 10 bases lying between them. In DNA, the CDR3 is TGTGCCATCAGTGAGGGAGACAGCACTGGAAACACCATATATTTT. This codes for CAISEGDSTGNTIYF.

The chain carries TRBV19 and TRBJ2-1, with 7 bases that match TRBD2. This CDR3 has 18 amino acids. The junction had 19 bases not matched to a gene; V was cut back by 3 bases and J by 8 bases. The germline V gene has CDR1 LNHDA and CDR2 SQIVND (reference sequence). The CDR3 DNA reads TGTGCCAGTAGTATGATCGGTTTGCGGGAGCTGATTATTGATGAGCAGTTCTTC. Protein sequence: CASSMIGLRELIIDEQFF.

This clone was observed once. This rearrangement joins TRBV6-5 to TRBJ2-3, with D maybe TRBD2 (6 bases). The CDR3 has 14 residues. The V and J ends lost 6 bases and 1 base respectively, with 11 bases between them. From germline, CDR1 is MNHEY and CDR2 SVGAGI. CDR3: CASSDGSGTDTQYF. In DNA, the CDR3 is TGTGCCAGCAGCGACGGGAGCGGCACAGATACGCAGTATTTT.

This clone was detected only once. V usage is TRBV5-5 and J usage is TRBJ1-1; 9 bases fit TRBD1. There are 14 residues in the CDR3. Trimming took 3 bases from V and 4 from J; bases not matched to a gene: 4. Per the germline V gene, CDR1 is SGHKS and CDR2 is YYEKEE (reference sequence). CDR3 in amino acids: CASSWDRAITEAFF. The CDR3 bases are TGTGCCAGCAGCTGGGACAGGGCGATCACTGAAGCTTTCTTT.

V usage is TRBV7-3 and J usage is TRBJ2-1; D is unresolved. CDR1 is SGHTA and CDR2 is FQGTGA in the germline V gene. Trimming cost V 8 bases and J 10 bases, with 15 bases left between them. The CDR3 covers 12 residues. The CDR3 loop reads CASGLRVGEQFF. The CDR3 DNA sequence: TGTGCCAGCGGCCTACGGGTTGGGGAGCAGTTCTTC.

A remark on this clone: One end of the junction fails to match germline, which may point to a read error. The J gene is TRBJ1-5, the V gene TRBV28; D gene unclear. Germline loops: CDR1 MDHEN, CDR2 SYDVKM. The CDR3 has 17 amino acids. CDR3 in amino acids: CASSPPGVPRGNRPQHF. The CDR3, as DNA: TGTGCCAGCAGTCCCCCCGGGGTTCCCCGCGGTAATCGGCCCCAGCATTTT.

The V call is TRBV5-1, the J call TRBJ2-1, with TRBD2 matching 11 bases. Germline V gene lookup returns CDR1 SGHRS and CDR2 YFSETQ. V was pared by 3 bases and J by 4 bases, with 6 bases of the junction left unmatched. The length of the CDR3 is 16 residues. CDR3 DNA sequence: TGCGCCAGCAGCTGGACGATAGCGGGAGGGTACAATGAGCAGTTCTTC. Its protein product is CASSWTIAGGYNEQFF.

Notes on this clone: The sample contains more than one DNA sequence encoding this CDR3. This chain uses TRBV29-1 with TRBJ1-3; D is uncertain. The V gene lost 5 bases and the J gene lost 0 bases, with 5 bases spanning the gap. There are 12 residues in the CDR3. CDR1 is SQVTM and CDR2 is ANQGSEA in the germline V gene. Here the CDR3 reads CSVLSSGNTIYF. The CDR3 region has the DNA TGCAGCGTTCTGAGCTCTGGAAACACCATATATTTT.

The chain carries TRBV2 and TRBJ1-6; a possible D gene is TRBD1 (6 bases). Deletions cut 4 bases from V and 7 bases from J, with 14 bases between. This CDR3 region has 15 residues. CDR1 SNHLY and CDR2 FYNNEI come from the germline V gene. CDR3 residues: CASSGQGISNSPLHF. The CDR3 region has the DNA TGTGCCAGCAGTGGTCAGGGGATTAGCAATTCACCCCTCCACTTT.

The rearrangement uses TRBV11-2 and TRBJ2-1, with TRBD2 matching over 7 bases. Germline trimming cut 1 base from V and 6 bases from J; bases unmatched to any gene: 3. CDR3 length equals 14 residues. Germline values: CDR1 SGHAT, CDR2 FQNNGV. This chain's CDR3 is CASSLGLAANEQFF. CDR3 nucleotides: TGTGCCAGCAGCTTAGGGCTAGCGGCCAATGAGCAGTTCTTC.

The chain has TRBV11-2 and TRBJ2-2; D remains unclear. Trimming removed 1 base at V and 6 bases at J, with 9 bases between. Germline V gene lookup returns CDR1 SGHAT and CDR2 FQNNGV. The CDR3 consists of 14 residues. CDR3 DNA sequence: TGTGCCAGCAGCTTAGCCGCCGGCCCCGGGGAGCTGTTTTTT. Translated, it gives CASSLAAGPGELFF.

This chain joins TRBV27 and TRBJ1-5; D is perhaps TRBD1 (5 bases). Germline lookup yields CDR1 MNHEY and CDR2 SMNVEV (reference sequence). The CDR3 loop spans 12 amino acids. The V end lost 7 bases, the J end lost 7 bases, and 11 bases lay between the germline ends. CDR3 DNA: TGTGCCAGCACCACGGGGGGGCAGCCCCAGCATTTT. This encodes CASTTGGQPQHF.

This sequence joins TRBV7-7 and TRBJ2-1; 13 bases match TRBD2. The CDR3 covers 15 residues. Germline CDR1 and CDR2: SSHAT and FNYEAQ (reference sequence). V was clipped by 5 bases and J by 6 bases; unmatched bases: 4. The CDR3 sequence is CASSVRLAGGNEQFF. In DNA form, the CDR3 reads TGTGCCAGCAGCGTGAGACTAGCGGGGGGCAATGAGCAGTTCTTC.

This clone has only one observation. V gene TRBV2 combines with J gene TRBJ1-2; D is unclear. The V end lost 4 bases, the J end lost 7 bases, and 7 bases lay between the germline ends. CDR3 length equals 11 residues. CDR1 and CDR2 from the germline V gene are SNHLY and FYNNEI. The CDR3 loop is CASSGMGGYTF. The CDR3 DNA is TGTGCCAGCAGTGGAATGGGTGGCTACACCTTC.

In nucleotides, the CDR3 is TGTGCCATCAGTGACGCGCTAAGCAATGAGCAGTTCTTC. Translation: CAISDALSNEQFF. This rearrangement joins TRBV10-3 to TRBJ2-1; the D is unclear. Per germline, CDR1 ENHRY and CDR2 SYGVKD. The CDR3 consists of 13 residues. V was clipped by 3 bases and J by 6 bases, with 9 bases between them.

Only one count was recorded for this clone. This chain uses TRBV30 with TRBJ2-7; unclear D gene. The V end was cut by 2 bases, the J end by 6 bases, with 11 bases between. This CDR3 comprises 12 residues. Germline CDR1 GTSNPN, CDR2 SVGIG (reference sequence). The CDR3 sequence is CAWSLSSGEQYF. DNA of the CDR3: TGTGCCTGGAGTCTCAGCAGTGGCGAGCAGTACTTC.

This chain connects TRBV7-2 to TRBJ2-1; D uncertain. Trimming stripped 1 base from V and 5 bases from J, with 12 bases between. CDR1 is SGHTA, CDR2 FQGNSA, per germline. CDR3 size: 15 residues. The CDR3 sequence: CASSLEPGSNNEQFF. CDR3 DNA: TGTGCCAGCAGCTTAGAACCGGGTTCGAACAATGAGCAGTTCTTC.

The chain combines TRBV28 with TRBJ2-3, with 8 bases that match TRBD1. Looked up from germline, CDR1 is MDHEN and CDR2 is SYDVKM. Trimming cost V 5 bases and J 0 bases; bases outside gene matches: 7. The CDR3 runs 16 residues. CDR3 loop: CASSRKTGASTDTQYF. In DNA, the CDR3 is TGTGCCAGCAGTCGGAAGACAGGGGCTAGCACAGATACGCAGTATTTT.

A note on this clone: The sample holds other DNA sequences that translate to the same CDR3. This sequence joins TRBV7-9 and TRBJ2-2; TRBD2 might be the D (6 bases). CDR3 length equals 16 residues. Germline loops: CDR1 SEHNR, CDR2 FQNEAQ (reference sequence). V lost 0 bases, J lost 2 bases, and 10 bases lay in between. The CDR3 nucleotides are TGTGCCAGCAGCTTAGCTGGGGGGACCAACACCGGGGAGCTGTTTTTT. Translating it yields CASSLAGGTNTGELFF.

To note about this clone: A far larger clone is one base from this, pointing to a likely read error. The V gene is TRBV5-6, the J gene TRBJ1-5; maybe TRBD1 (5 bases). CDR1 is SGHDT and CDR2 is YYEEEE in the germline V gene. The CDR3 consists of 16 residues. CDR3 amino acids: CASSLDGGSINKPQHF. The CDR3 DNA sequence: TGTGCCAGCAGCTTGGATGGGGGATCGATCAATAAGCCCCAGCATTTT.

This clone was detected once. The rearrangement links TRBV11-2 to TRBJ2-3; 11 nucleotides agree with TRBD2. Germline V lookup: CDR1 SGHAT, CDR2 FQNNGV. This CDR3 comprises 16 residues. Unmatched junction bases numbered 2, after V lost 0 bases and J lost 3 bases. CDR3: CASSLDSSGGTDTQYF. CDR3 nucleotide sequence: TGTGCCAGCAGCTTAGACTCTAGCGGGGGGACAGATACGCAGTATTTT. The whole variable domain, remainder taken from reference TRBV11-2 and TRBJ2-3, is EAGVAQSPRYKIIEKRQSVAFWCNPISGHATLYWYQQILGQGPKLLIQFQNNGVVDDSQLPKDRFSAERLKGVDSTLKIQPAKLEDSAVYLCASSLDSSGGTDTQYFGPGTRLTVL.

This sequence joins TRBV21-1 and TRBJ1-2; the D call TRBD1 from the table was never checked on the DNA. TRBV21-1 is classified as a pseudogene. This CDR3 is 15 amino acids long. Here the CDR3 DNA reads TGTGCCAGCAGCAAAGACAACAGGGTGGGCTATGGCTACACCTTC. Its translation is CASSKDNRVGYGYTF.